This TCR beta chain was recovered during a study of blood T cell repertoires in COVID-19. Original data processing: Cell counts per sample came from amplifying reference gene primers. The assay was immunoSEQ multiplex PCR, and TCRdb's table has in-frame clones only and misses some. The V and J calls and the clone size are those of that table, but D and trimming were determined from the DNA. This sample yields 200,000 to 300,000 clones, of which 87% are seen a single time; over 1.2% belongs to the top ten. The sequenced sample was peripheral blood. The TCR sequence derives from a woman aged 40 to 55 who had recovered from COVID-19.

The CDR3 here is CASSFGGNTEAFF. The CDR3, as DNA: TGTGCCAGCAGCTTCGGGGGAAACACTGAAGCTTTCTTT. The V call is TRBV7-9, the J call TRBJ1-1; tentative D call: TRBD1 (5 bases). Germline V CDR1 and CDR2: SEHNR, FQNEAQ (reference sequence). Trimming removed 3 bases from V and 2 bases from J, with 7 bases in between. CDR3 size: 13 residues.